The 17 T cell receptor beta chains reported below all come from one sample, sequenced in a study of identical twins (dated by TCRdb to about 2016). Library construction relied on 5' RACE. The listed sequencing device is Illumina HiSeq 2000. In TCRdb, the public reads were trimmed at Q25 with fastp and aligned with MiXCR, with productive beta chains retained. Each CDR3 protein appears once, grouped with its most common genes and DNA. Here the sample has more than 400,000 distinct CDR3 sequences; over 12% occur a single time. Clones ranked in the top ten supply 0.44% of the sample. The sample was also linked to a second study, of yellow fever vaccine responses in identical twins.

The sample comprised CD4+ T cells sorted from blood. The receptors come from a woman younger than 35 in good health.

With regard to this clonotype: One base away lies a much larger clone, so this may be a sequencing read error. The J gene is TRBJ2-1, the V gene TRBV3-1; D unclear. Germline loops: CDR1 LGHDT, CDR2 YNNKEL (reference sequence). The CDR3 runs to 15 residues. The CDR3 DNA sequence: TGTGCCAGCACCCAAAGACGTACGTTCTACAATGAGCAGTTCTTC. Translating it yields CASTQRRTFYNEQFF.

This clonotype was seen a handful of times. The chain carries TRBV27 and TRBJ1-1; unclear D gene. V lost 7 bases, J lost 2 bases, and 14 bases lay in between. Germline V gene sequence: CDR1 MNHEY, CDR2 SMNVEV (reference sequence). This CDR3 is built from 14 residues. In DNA form, the CDR3 reads TGTGCCAGCACGGTGGCAGGACCCAACACTGAAGCTTTCTTT. Amino acids: CASTVAGPNTEAFF.

This clonotype has a handful of counts. CDR3 nucleotides: TGTGCCAGCCAGCCCAGGCGGTGGGATACGCAGTATTTT. Protein sequence: CASQPRRWDTQYF. The rearrangement joins TRBV12-3 or TRBV12-4 to TRBJ2-3, with D unresolved. There are 13 residues in the CDR3. Trimming took off 8 bases at V and 6 bases at J, with 15 bases between the two ends.

The chain couples TRBV6-2 or TRBV6-3 to TRBJ1-1, with 9 bases lining up with TRBD1. CDR1 and CDR2 (germline): MNHEY, SVGEGT. V trimming: 6 bases; J trimming: 4 bases; junction bases outside the gene matches: 9. The CDR3 consists of 15 residues. In nucleotides, the CDR3 is TGTGCCAGCAGAAAAATACAGGGGGCGGGCACTGAAGCTTTCTTT. Protein sequence: CASRKIQGAGTEAFF.

The chain employs TRBV5-1 and TRBJ1-5; D is undetermined. This CDR3 region has 14 residues. Germline assignment: CDR1 SGHRS and CDR2 YFSETQ. Trimming shortened V by 0 bases and J by 6 bases, and 10 bases separated the two germline ends. CDR3 sequence reads: CASSLGASGQPQHF. The CDR3 DNA is TGCGCCAGCAGCTTGGGGGCTTCGGGTCAGCCCCAGCATTTT.

This clonotype was counted between two and nine times. V and J are TRBV10-3 and TRBJ2-7; D perhaps matches TRBD2 (7 bases). The germline V gene has CDR1 ENHRY and CDR2 SYGVKD. CDR3 size: 16 residues. The germline V and J ends were trimmed by 0 bases and 5 bases, with 17 bases remaining between them. CDR3 bases: TGTGCCATCAGTGAGTCGACGAGGGGGGGCCTGAACGAGCAGTACGTC. This encodes CAISESTRGGLNEQYV.

This chain uses TRBV4-2 with TRBJ1-2, with 8 bases aligning to TRBD1. CDR3 length: 18 amino acids. Per germline, CDR1 LGHNA and CDR2 YNFKEQ. Losses at the gene ends were 5 bases for V and 4 bases for J; bases not matched to a gene: 18. CDR3 loop: CASSYPTLGGQGGYGYTF. The CDR3 coding sequence is TGTGCCAGCAGCTATCCCACCTTGGGCGGACAGGGTGGCTATGGCTACACCTTC.

The chain couples TRBV3-1 to TRBJ2-3; D might be TRBD1 or TRBD2, each matching 6 bases. The CDR3 is made up of 15 amino acids. Trimming took off 8 bases at V and 2 bases at J, with 17 bases between the two ends. Germline V gene lookup returns CDR1 LGHDT and CDR2 YNNKEL (reference sequence). CDR3 in DNA: TGTGCCAGCGGCGGGACAAAGACCCCCACAGATACGCAGTATTTT. Its protein is CASGGTKTPTDTQYF.

The chain carries TRBV7-9 and TRBJ2-1; 7 nucleotides align to TRBD1. Germline V gene lookup returns CDR1 SEHNR and CDR2 FQNEAQ (reference sequence). The CDR3 runs 13 residues. Trimming at V came to 0 bases and at J to 14 bases, leaving 7 bases not matched to a gene. CDR3 residues: CASSLAPGQRKFF. The CDR3 coding sequence is TGTGCCAGCAGCTTAGCGCCGGGACAGAGGAAGTTCTTC.

This clonotype was seen only a few times. This rearrangement joins TRBV5-1 to TRBJ2-1, with 11 bases aligning to TRBD2. V shed 1 base and J 0 bases; nucleotides not matched to a gene: 3. The CDR3 length is 17 residues. The germline V gene has CDR1 SGHRS and CDR2 YFSETQ. In nucleotides, the CDR3 is TGCGCCAGCAGCTTGACGACTAGCGGGACCTCCTACAATGAGCAGTTCTTC. Encoded protein: CASSLTTSGTSYNEQFF.

J is TRBJ1-2 and V is TRBV4-2; the D gene is possibly TRBD1 (5 bases). V dropped 0 bases and J dropped 6 bases, with 11 bases sitting between them. The CDR3 totals 14 residues. CDR1 is LGHNA and CDR2 is YNFKEQ in the germline V gene. CDR3 nucleotides: TGTGCCAGCAGCCAAGATGGCCGGGGCGATGGCTACACCTTC. It encodes CASSQDGRGDGYTF.

This chain joins TRBV10-3 and TRBJ2-1; D unresolved. Germline CDR1 ENHRY, CDR2 SYGVKD. CDR3 length equals 15 residues. The V end lost 6 bases, the J end lost 0 bases, and 12 bases lay between the germline ends. This CDR3 reads CAISAQPSSYNEQFF. CDR3 in DNA: TGTGCCATCAGCGCCCAACCAAGCTCCTACAATGAGCAGTTCTTC.

This clonotype was counted only a few times. CDR3 in amino acids: CATSKPSSVEQFF. The CDR3 DNA follows: TGTGCCACCAGCAAACCCTCTAGCGTTGAGCAGTTCTTC. The chain uses TRBV15 and TRBJ2-1; tentative D call: TRBD2 (6 bases). The CDR3 is 13 residues long. Germline V CDR1 and CDR2: LNHNV, YYDKDF (reference sequence). Trimming left V 4 bases short and J 9 bases short, with 13 bases between.

This clonotype was observed a handful of times. The rearrangement joins TRBV14 to TRBJ2-7; D not resolved. The CDR3 consists of 13 residues. CDR1 and CDR2 from the germline V gene are SGHDN and FVKESK. The ends were cut back, 0 bases at V and 6 bases at J, with 9 bases in the middle. The CDR3 sequence: CASSQDLESEQYF. CDR3 DNA: TGTGCCAGCAGCCAAGACCTGGAAAGCGAGCAGTACTTC.

This clonotype was observed a few times. The chain has TRBV7-6 and TRBJ1-4, with D possibly being TRBD1 (6 bases). Germline values: CDR1 SGHVS, CDR2 FNYEAQ. The CDR3 covers 16 residues. Between the trimmed V and J ends, which lost 6 bases and 4 bases, there was a span of 18 bases. CDR3 sequence: CASSIGGSRGNEKLFF. The CDR3 DNA is TGTGCCAGCAGTATAGGGGGTTCCAGGGGTAATGAAAAACTGTTTTTT.

This chain links TRBV11-2 with TRBJ2-3; no clear D gene. There are 17 residues in the CDR3. V was clipped by 1 base and J by 4 bases, with 18 bases between them. Germline V gene data show CDR1 as SGHAT and CDR2 as FQNNGV. The CDR3 loop is CASSLAMATSDPDTQYF. The CDR3 DNA reads as TGTGCCAGCAGCTTAGCCATGGCGACGTCGGACCCAGATACGCAGTATTTT. Full variable domain (rest looked up from reference TRBV11-2 and TRBJ2-3): EAGVAQSPRYKIIEKRQSVAFWCNPISGHATLYWYQQILGQGPKLLIQFQNNGVVDDSQLPKDRFSAERLKGVDSTLKIQPAKLEDSAVYLCASSLAMATSDPDTQYFGPGTRLTVL.

The chain carries TRBV10-3 and TRBJ2-7; weak D call: TRBD1 (6 bases). Trimming took 4 bases from V and 6 from J, leaving 16 bases between them. Germline V gene lookup returns CDR1 ENHRY and CDR2 SYGVKD. The CDR3 spans 14 residues. In DNA form, the CDR3 reads TGTGCCATCAGTGGTTACAGGGTGTCGGGCGAGCAGTACTTC. Translating it yields CAISGYRVSGEQYF.